This T cell receptor beta chain was sequenced for a study of T cells in Graves' hyperthyroidism and ophthalmopathy. This clonotype was seen a handful of times. RNA transcripts gave rise to amplified TCR beta CDR3 regions. HTBI primers were the set used in a first-round RT-PCR of the TCR CDR3. TCRdb analysed the multiplex PCR reads with MiXCR anew, one entry per CDR3 protein. The table records roughly 570,000 distinct CDR3 sequences, roughly 50% of them present only once. This CDR3 region has 15 residues. Trimming stripped 3 bases from V and 1 base from J, with 13 bases between. Germline assignment: CDR1 SGHRS and CDR2 YFSETQ.

The sequenced sample was peripheral blood or thyroid tissue (not recorded which). The V call is TRBV5-1, the J call TRBJ1-1, with D possibly TRBD1 on 5 matching bases. This clonotype was sampled from a woman aged 18-29 years with Graves' hyperthyroidism. The CDR3 nucleotides read TGCGCCAGCAGCTGGGGGGGGGGAACGAACACTGAAGCTTTCTTT. As protein: CASSWGGGTNTEAFF.